These 5 T cell receptor beta chains were sequenced from one sample in a study of T-cell memory formation after mild COVID-19. TCRdb redid the calling of the 5' RACE reads with MiXCR, one entry per CDR3 protein. The profile covers 400,000 to 500,000 distinct CDR3 sequences, with 18% appearing a single time and about a fifth taken by the ten largest. The sample taken for sequencing was PBMCs or a T cell subset sorted from them (not recorded which). The receptors here all came from a man between 18 and 29 years old who had mild COVID-19 (a few samples of this study predate the infection). Cell type and time point are not known.

The V call is TRBV4-1, the J call TRBJ1-5; D is perhaps TRBD1 (5 bases). CDR3 length: 16 amino acids. V gave up 0 bases and J gave up 5 bases, with 14 bases separating them. The V gene's germline CDR1 is MGHRA and CDR2 YSYEKL. This CDR3 reads CASSQDYPGPYQPQHF. Written as DNA, the CDR3 is TGCGCCAGCAGCCAAGATTACCCAGGGCCCTATCAGCCCCAGCATTTT.

In this sample, this clonotype turned up a few times. The rearrangement uses TRBV5-1 and TRBJ1-3; no clear D. Trimming left V 4 bases short and J 2 bases short, with 7 bases between. CDR1 is SGHRS and CDR2 is YFSETQ in the germline V gene. The CDR3 spans 13 residues. CDR3 in DNA: TGCGCCAGCAGCATTGTCCCTGGAAACACCATATATTTT. It translates to CASSIVPGNTIYF.

The V call is TRBV6-6, the J call TRBJ2-2, with a weak D call TRBD1 (6 bases). V was trimmed by 6 bases and J by 3 bases, leaving 17 bases between them. CDR1 MNHNY and CDR2 SVGAGI come from the germline V gene (reference sequence). CDR3 length equals 16 residues. CDR3 coding DNA: TGTGCCAGCAGAGCTGGACAGTCCGGGGACACCGGGGAGCTGTTTTTT. Encoded protein: CASRAGQSGDTGELFF.

The gene calls are TRBV7-9 and TRBJ1-5; TRBD1 matches 7 bases. Germline V lookup: CDR1 SEHNR, CDR2 FQNEAQ (reference sequence). The CDR3 spans 19 residues. J was trimmed by 0 bases and V by 5 bases; bases with no gene match: 16. The CDR3 sequence is CASSKVPLDRTYSNQPQHF. In nucleotides, the CDR3 is TGTGCCAGCAGCAAGGTGCCCCTGGACAGGACCTATAGCAATCAGCCCCAGCATTTT.

The chain links TRBV5-1 to TRBJ1-1, with 11 bases identical to TRBD1. The ends lost 4 bases at V and 1 base at J; junction bases unmatched: 6. Germline V gene sequence: CDR1 SGHRS, CDR2 YFSETQ. This CDR3 contains 16 residues. CDR3 region: CASSPGQGATNTEAFF. CDR3 DNA sequence: TGCGCCAGCAGCCCCGGACAGGGGGCAACGAACACTGAAGCTTTCTTT.